This T cell receptor (beta chain) was recorded in a study of OX40 agonist ivuxolimab in advanced cancers. Generated by immunoSEQ multiplex PCR, the TCRdb table keeps only in-frame clones and is missing some. The sample includes over 50,000 clones, 75% to 90% of them seen just once. The sequenced sample was CD4+ or CD8+ T cells sorted from blood, obtained in a trial of the OX40 agonist ivuxolimab. This sequence was found in an adult with an advanced solid tumor such as melanoma, head and neck, liver or kidney cancer.

The CDR3 spells CASSSTTRREQFF. CDR3 DNA sequence: TGCGCCAGCAGCTCAACAACCCGAAGGGAGCAGTTCTTC. V gene TRBV5-1 combines with J gene TRBJ2-1, with D hard to call. Per the germline V gene, CDR1 is SGHRS and CDR2 is YFSETQ. Trimming cost V 3 bases and J 10 bases, with 14 bases left between them. This CDR3 comprises 13 residues.